This TCR beta chain was profiled in a study of cytomegalovirus exposure and HLA in healthy donors. On this clone itself: No antigen is known for it.

Nominal health characterized the donors when sampled, though unrecorded immune exposures were likely. Germline CDR1 and CDR2: GTSNPN and SVGIG (reference sequence). With 0 bases removed from V and 8 bases from J, the gap between germline ends came to 23 bases. The CDR3 consists of 17 residues. A multiplex PCR was run with 60 Vbeta primers and 13 Jbeta primers. Sequenced by immunoSEQ multiplex PCR; TCRdb stores in-frame clones only, minus some. The sample records 300,000 or so clones, approximately 84% being singletons. Study-level results: DRB1 showed the most TCR associations and HLA-C the fewest in a later analysis, as rates varied by HLA locus. Association of a missense DCLRE1C variant with TCR beta V- and J-gene trimming was reported in a later analysis.

V is TRBV30 and J is TRBJ2-1, with D perhaps TRBD1 (6 bases). The source of this sequence is a middle-aged woman in good health and CMV-seropositive. Specimen: PBMCs. CDR3 sequence: CAWSVRGTWWIWHEQFF. DNA of the CDR3: TGTGCCTGGAGTGTAAGGGGGACGTGGTGGATTTGGCATGAGCAGTTCTTC. Complete variable domain (other parts from reference TRBV30 and TRBJ2-1): SQTIHQWPATLVQPVGSPLSLECTVEGTSNPNLYWYRQAAGRGLQLLFYSVGIGQISSEVPQNLSASRPQDRQFILSSKKLLLSDSGFYLCAWSVRGTWWIWHEQFFGPGTRLTVL.